One sample yielded the 2 T cell receptor beta chains listed below, sequenced in a study of blood T cell repertoires in COVID-19. Assay used: immunoSEQ multiplex PCR; TCRdb lists only in-frame clones, some missing. This table has some 170,000 clones, 60% to 85% appearing once. The sequenced sample consisted of peripheral blood. All receptors derive from a man between 70 and 80 years old with acute or convalescent COVID-19.

This clone was seen just once. The chain combines TRBV9 with TRBJ1-2; no reliable D call. CDR1 SGDLS and CDR2 YYNGEE come from the germline V gene. V shed 3 bases and J shed 5 bases, with 11 bases lying between them. The CDR3 sequence is 13 residues long. CDR3 protein: CASSASEAYGYTF. As DNA, the CDR3 is TGTGCCAGCAGCGCATCGGAGGCGTATGGCTACACCTTC.

This clone has more than one count but fewer than ten. The chain uses TRBV4-3 and TRBJ2-3; 9 nucleotides line up with TRBD2. This CDR3 is 16 amino acids long. Trimming cost V 2 bases and J 1 base; bases outside gene matches: 4. CDR1 and CDR2 (germline): LGHNA, YSLEER. The CDR3 loop reads CASSQMGLAGTDTQYF. CDR3 coding DNA: TGCGCCAGCAGCCAAATGGGACTAGCTGGCACAGATACGCAGTATTTT.